These 17 T cell receptor beta chains came from one sample sequenced in a study of tumor-infiltrating lymphocytes in primary liver carcinoma. A constant-region primer served to make TCR beta cDNA from approximately 490 ng total RNA. Libraries of TCR beta came from three nested multiplex PCR rounds with slightly modified ARM-PCR. The first two PCR rounds, roughly 9 cycles each, used TRBV1-TRBV30 forward primers and a C-beta reverse primer. One entry per CDR3 protein results from TCRdb running MiXCR on the multiplex PCR reads. Here the sample spans approximately 320,000 distinct CDR3 sequences, 58% being singletons. Out of unsorted whole blood came the blood RNA, and germline DNA was extracted as well. The sequenced sample consisted of peripheral blood. The source of these receptors is a woman in her 30s with primary liver carcinoma and hepatitis B virus infection.

For this clonotype: A much larger clone lies a single base off, so this may be a read error. The chain has TRBV29-1 and TRBJ2-5; 14 bases fit TRBD2. The CDR3 runs to 15 residues. CDR1 is SQVTM and CDR2 is ANQGSEA in the germline V gene. The CDR3 DNA follows: TGCGGCGCCCCGGGACTAGCGGGAGTGGGAGAGACCCAGTACTTC. Its translation: CGAPGLAGVGETQYF.

This clonotype was picked up many times. The chain combines TRBV11-2 with TRBJ2-3; 9 bases map to TRBD2. The CDR3 is 18 amino acids. CDR1 is SGHAT, CDR2 FQNNGV, per germline. J lost 3 bases, V lost 5 bases, and 15 bases had no gene match. The DNA for the CDR3 is TGTGCCAGCAGCCCCTTAAATAGCGGGGGTGGCTTAACAGATACGCAGTATTTT. It translates to CASSPLNSGGGLTDTQYF.

Worth noting for this clonotype: The CDR3 does not close with the conserved phenylalanine or tryptophan, likely indicating a read error. This chain uses TRBV29-1 with TRBJ1-1; D gene ambiguous. The CDR3 length is 12 residues. Trimming left V 5 bases short and J 7 bases short, with 14 bases between. CDR1 is SQVTM, CDR2 ANQGSEA, per germline. The CDR3 coding sequence is TGCAGCGTTACACGCGTGGGCAGTGAAGCTTTCTCT. Its translation is CSVTRVGSEAFS.

This clonotype was seen more than once but under ten times. This rearrangement joins TRBV7-9 to TRBJ1-4; possible D gene TRBD1, 6 bases. The CDR3 contains 17 residues. V dropped 3 bases and J dropped 2 bases, with 16 bases sitting between them. Per germline, CDR1 SEHNR and CDR2 FQNEAQ (reference sequence). In DNA form, the CDR3 reads TGTGCCAGCAGCTTCAGTACAGGGTTGGTTACTAATGAAAAACTGTTTTTT. Residues: CASSFSTGLVTNEKLFF.

Of note for this clonotype: One end of the junction fails to match germline, which may point to a read error. The rearrangement links TRBV11-2 to TRBJ2-3; 7 bases fit TRBD2. From germline, CDR1 is SGHAT and CDR2 FQNNGV. The CDR3 is 16 amino acids. This CDR3 is CASSRVSGRIMDTLYF. The CDR3 DNA reads as TGTGCCAGCAGCCGAGTATCCGGGAGGATCATGGATACGCTGTATTTT.

The CDR3 nucleotides are TGTGCCAGCAATGCGGTGGTCTATGGGACCTACAATGAGCAGTTCTTC. Protein: CASNAVVYGTYNEQFF. The J gene is TRBJ2-1, the V gene TRBV6-5, with D unclear. The CDR3 sequence is 16 residues long. The V end was cut by 7 bases, the J end by 2 bases, with 18 bases between. Germline values: CDR1 MNHEY, CDR2 SVGAGI.

This chain connects TRBV7-8 to TRBJ1-5, with TRBD1 matching over 8 bases. The CDR3 consists of 15 residues. Germline V CDR1 and CDR2: SGHVS, FQNEAQ. V was clipped by 5 bases and J by 4 bases; unmatched bases: 7. CDR3 bases: TGTGCCAGCAGCCTTCTTCAGGGGGCGAATCAGCCCCAGCATTTT. It specifies CASSLLQGANQPQHF.

This clonotype has a handful of counts. This chain connects TRBV14 to TRBJ2-1, with 10 bases identical to TRBD2. The V segment lost 0 bases and the J segment 9 bases; nucleotides outside the gene matches: 5. Germline CDR1 and CDR2: SGHDN and FVKESK. The CDR3 runs 15 residues. The CDR3: CASSQESSGRFEQFF. In nucleotides, the CDR3 is TGTGCCAGCAGCCAAGAGAGTAGCGGGAGGTTTGAGCAGTTCTTC.

The chain couples TRBV12-3 or TRBV12-4 to TRBJ1-1, with D hard to call. This CDR3 contains 14 residues. Trimming stripped 7 bases from V and 6 bases from J, with 18 bases between. The CDR3 is CASTKRTNGPEAFF. In DNA form, the CDR3 reads TGTGCCAGCACCAAACGGACGAATGGCCCTGAAGCTTTCTTT.

The chain recombines TRBV30 with TRBJ2-5, with unresolved D. V was trimmed by 2 bases and J by 4 bases, leaving 8 bases between them. Germline V lookup: CDR1 GTSNPN, CDR2 SVGIG (reference sequence). This CDR3 has 12 residues. The CDR3 nucleotides read TGTGCCTGGAGTACTCTAGGAGAGACCCAGTACTTC. Its protein product is CAWSTLGETQYF.

The chain uses TRBV28 and TRBJ2-3, with 7 bases that match TRBD2. The length of the CDR3 is 15 residues. Trimming took 7 bases from V and 4 from J; bases not matched to a gene: 11. CDR1 and CDR2 (germline): MDHEN, SYDVKM. Here the CDR3 DNA reads TGTGCCAGCACCGAAGCGGGATCCGGGTCAGATACGCAGTATTTT. It encodes CASTEAGSGSDTQYF.

The sample holds many counts of this clonotype. The chain has TRBV11-2 and TRBJ2-3; no definite D call. Trimming took 0 bases from V and 6 from J, leaving 4 bases between them. The CDR3 loop spans 12 amino acids. Germline assignment: CDR1 SGHAT and CDR2 FQNNGV. In DNA form, the CDR3 reads TGTGCCAGCAGCTTAGATCGGGATACGCAGTATTTT. Protein: CASSLDRDTQYF.

About this clonotype itself: This may arise from a read error, as a much more abundant clone is one base away. V is TRBV6-6 and J is TRBJ2-3; 11 bases fit TRBD1. In germline, CDR1 is MNHNY, CDR2 SVGAGI (reference sequence). V lost 5 bases and J lost 8; bases outside the gene matches: 12. This CDR3 has 16 residues. The CDR3 spells CASSRRGQGVKATQYF. CDR3 DNA sequence: TGTGCCAGCAGTCGGAGGGGACAGGGGGTGAAAGCTACGCAGTATTTT.

Comments on this clonotype: This may be a read error, as it is one base from a much larger clone. This sequence joins TRBV29-1 and TRBJ2-3; 7 bases map to TRBD2. V trimming: 0 bases; J trimming: 7 bases; junction bases outside the gene matches: 4. The CDR3 loop spans 13 amino acids. Germline CDR1 SQVTM, CDR2 ANQGSEA. CDR3 in DNA: TGCAGCGTTGAAGAACTAGCGACATATACGCAGTATTTT. This codes for CSVEELATYTQYF.

Concerning this clonotype: A much more abundant neighbour one base away suggests this may be a read error. The chain has TRBV6-5 and TRBJ2-1; D perhaps matches TRBD2 (5 bases). Germline-derived CDR1 and CDR2 are MNHEY and SVGAGI. The CDR3 spans 13 residues. CDR3 amino acids: CVSSYPARDEQFF. CDR3 nucleotide sequence: TGTGTCAGCAGTTACCCGGCGAGGGATGAGCAGTTCTTC.

As concerns this clonotype: This may stem from a read error, because a much larger clone lies one nucleotide away. This chain joins TRBV6-2 or TRBV6-3 and TRBJ1-5, with a tentative D call TRBD1 (6 bases). Germline values: CDR1 MNHEY, CDR2 SVGEGT. CDR3 length: 19 amino acids. CDR3 loop: CANSIDRSRGGLSNQPQHF. DNA for the CDR3: TGTGCCAACAGTATCGACAGGAGTCGGGGAGGGTTGAGCAATCAGCCCCAGCATTTT.

In regard to this clonotype: The junction differs from germline at one of its ends, possibly a read error. V gene TRBV5-6 combines with J gene TRBJ2-7; D might be TRBD1 or TRBD2, each matching 5 bases. The germline V gene encodes CDR1 SGHDT and CDR2 YYEEEE. This CDR3 comprises 14 residues. CDR3 residues: CACSPGRPTYAQYF. For the CDR3, the DNA is TGTGCCTGCAGCCCGGGACGGCCGACCTACGCGCAGTACTTC.